These 18 T cell receptor beta chains came from one sample sequenced in a study of shared clonotypes between healthy human individuals. The method was immunoSEQ multiplex PCR; TCRdb's version includes in-frame clones alone and lacks a portion of them. The sample has a few million clones, 80% to 95% seen once. The specimen sequenced was naive CD4+ T cells from PBMCs. Described subset: CD45RA+ positively selected. The receptors shown here come from a man younger than 30 in good health. Some clones in this sample may be carry-over from other donors' samples.

This chain links TRBV20-1 with TRBJ1-2, with D maybe TRBD1 (6 bases). Germline CDR1 DFQATT, CDR2 SNEGSKA (reference sequence). This CDR3 region has 11 residues. V was pared by 5 bases and J by 8 bases, with 12 bases between. The CDR3 reads CSAHRTAGYTF. DNA for the CDR3: TGCAGTGCTCATCGGACAGCGGGCTACACCTTC.

This clone appeared a single time. The V call is TRBV28, the J call TRBJ1-5, with D maybe TRBD1 (5 bases). Trimming pared 6 bases from V and 4 bases from J, leaving 19 bases between. The CDR3 runs to 16 residues. Germline V CDR1 and CDR2: MDHEN, SYDVKM. This CDR3 is CASSRSRQGGNQPQHF. The CDR3 nucleotides are TGTGCCAGCAGCCGATCGCGGCAGGGAGGTAATCAGCCCCAGCATTTT.

This clone was detected once. The junction shows a germline mismatch at one end, possibly a read error. This chain uses TRBV14 with TRBJ2-3; no firm D call. Germline lookup yields CDR1 SGHDN and CDR2 FVKESK. CDR3 length: 15 residues. The CDR3, as DNA: TGTGCCAGCAGCCGGATCGGGCCAAGCAGAGATACGCAGTATTTT. It codes for CASSRIGPSRDTQYF. Full variable domain (remainder filled in from reference TRBV14 and TRBJ2-3): EAGVTQFPSHSVIEKGQTVTLRCDPISGHDNLYWYRRVMGKEIKFLLHFVKESKQDESGMPNNRFLAERTGGTYSTLKVQPAELEDSGVYFCASSRIGPSRDTQYFGPGTRLTVL.

Remarks on this clone: The identical CDR3 is also encoded by other nucleotide sequences in the sample. J is TRBJ1-5 and V is TRBV5-6; D call uncertain. CDR1 is SGHDT, CDR2 YYEEEE, per germline. Trimming left V 0 bases short and J 5 bases short, with 6 bases between. The CDR3 runs to 13 residues. Written as DNA, the CDR3 is TGTGCCAGCAGCTTGGGTCCGGATCAGCCCCAGCATTTT. This sequence encodes CASSLGPDQPQHF.

The chain couples TRBV28 to TRBJ2-5; D uncertain. CDR3 length: 12 residues. The germline V gene has CDR1 MDHEN and CDR2 SYDVKM. Trimming removed 7 bases from V and 7 bases from J, with 13 bases in between. CDR3 sequence reads: CASNLRWGTQYF. The DNA for the CDR3 is TGTGCCAGCAATCTAAGGTGGGGGACCCAGTACTTC.

The chain's CDR3 is CASSPERGADTQYF. In nucleotides, the CDR3 is TGCGCCAGCAGCCCCGAGAGGGGGGCCGATACGCAGTATTTT. The V and J genes are TRBV4-3 and TRBJ2-3, with D possibly called TRBD1 or TRBD2 (6 bases each). CDR1 is LGHNA and CDR2 is YSLEER in the germline V gene. The CDR3 extends over 14 amino acids. The ends were cut back, 4 bases at V and 6 bases at J, with 14 bases in the middle.

This clone was counted once. One junction end does not reproduce the germline sequence, and a read error may be involved. The chain carries TRBV6-6 and TRBJ1-2, with D perhaps matching TRBD1 (5 bases). The CDR3 consists of 13 residues. Germline CDR1 and CDR2: MNHNY and SVGAGI (reference sequence). CDR3 coding DNA: TGTGCCAGCAGTAAGACAGATATGCGGGGCTGCACCTTC. Its translation is CASSKTDMRGCTF.

In this sample, this clone turned up once. The chain combines TRBV7-2 with TRBJ1-5; D remains ambiguous. This CDR3 region has 13 residues. The germline CDR1 and CDR2 sequences are SGHTA and FQGNSA. With 4 bases removed from V and 2 bases from J, the gap between germline ends came to 6 bases. CDR3 nucleotides: TGTGCCAGCAGCTCCTGGGGCAATCAGCCCCAGCATTTT. Translating it yields CASSSWGNQPQHF.

V gene TRBV29-1 combines with J gene TRBJ1-2, with a weak D call TRBD1 (6 bases). With 0 bases removed from V and 2 bases from J, the gap between germline ends came to 10 bases. Germline CDR1 is SQVTM and CDR2 is ANQGSEA. The CDR3 is 14 residues long. CDR3 protein: CSVEDYGTNYGYTF. The CDR3 DNA sequence: TGCAGCGTTGAAGATTACGGGACAAACTATGGCTACACCTTC.

V and J are TRBV27 and TRBJ2-1, with 7 positions matching TRBD2. CDR1 MNHEY and CDR2 SMNVEV come from the germline V gene (reference sequence). CDR3 length: 14 residues. V lost 7 bases and J lost 6; bases outside the gene matches: 9. CDR3 region: CASTGGSGSNEQFF. The CDR3 nucleotides are TGTGCCAGCACGGGCGGGAGTGGGTCCAATGAGCAGTTCTTC.

This chain uses TRBV27 with TRBJ2-2, with 8 bases aligning to TRBD1. This CDR3 is 14 amino acids long. Looked up from germline, CDR1 is MNHEY and CDR2 is SMNVEV (reference sequence). J lost 6 bases, V lost 6 bases, and 6 bases had no gene match. CDR3 DNA sequence: TGTGCCAGCAGACCACTACAGGGGGCCGGGGAGCTGTTTTTT. Amino acid sequence: CASRPLQGAGELFF.

V and J are TRBV6-1 and TRBJ2-3, with D maybe TRBD1 (6 bases). The CDR3 is made up of 15 amino acids. Trimming cost V 6 bases and J 5 bases, with 18 bases left between them. Germline assignment: CDR1 MNHNS and CDR2 SASEGT. Here the CDR3 DNA reads TGTGCCAGCAGCCGGACAGCCCCCGGAGGAGATACGCAGTATTTT. Translated: CASSRTAPGGDTQYF.

Remarks on this clone: Other nucleotide sequences from this sample produce the same CDR3. CDR3 sequence (DNA): TGTGCCAGCAGCCCGGGACTAGCGGGAGCCTACGAGCAGTACTTC. It specifies CASSPGLAGAYEQYF. The chain has TRBV11-2 and TRBJ2-7; TRBD2 matches 14 bases. This CDR3 region has 15 residues. Germline-derived CDR1 and CDR2 are SGHAT and FQNNGV. J gave up 2 bases and V 5 bases, and 2 bases lay outside the gene matches.

This sequence joins TRBV6-5 and TRBJ2-7; TRBD1 is a possible D gene (5 bases). The CDR3 sequence is 13 residues long. V lost 5 bases to trimming and J lost 2 bases, with 10 bases between them. The germline CDR1 and CDR2 sequences are MNHEY and SVGAGI. CDR3 sequence: CASSLDTTYEQYF. Here the CDR3 DNA reads TGTGCCAGCAGTCTGGACACCACCTACGAGCAGTACTTC.

The rearrangement joins TRBV4-3 to TRBJ2-2, with TRBD2 identical over 9 bases. V shed 10 bases, J shed 4 bases, and the junction held 4 bases outside the gene matches. The CDR3 extends over 13 amino acids. The germline V gene has CDR1 LGHNA and CDR2 YSLEER. The CDR3 bases are TGCGCCACCGGGACTAGCAGCACCGGGGAGCTGTTTTTT. Translated, it gives CATGTSSTGELFF.

The genes are TRBV5-1 and TRBJ2-3; TRBD1 agrees at 7 bases. With 1 base clipped from V and 4 bases from J, the junction kept 6 bases outside the gene matches. CDR1 SGHRS and CDR2 YFSETQ come from the germline V gene. The length of the CDR3 is 15 residues. The CDR3 region has the DNA TGCGCCAGCAGCTTGATCGGGACAGCGGCAGATACGCAGTATTTT. Amino acids: CASSLIGTAADTQYF.

The CDR3 coding sequence is TGCGCCAGCAGCTTGGCGCCCCCGAGCTCCTACAATGAGCAGTTCTTC. This sequence encodes CASSLAPPSSYNEQFF. This chain joins TRBV5-1 and TRBJ2-1; D is undetermined. Trimming cost V 0 bases and J 0 bases, with 10 bases left between them. The CDR3 runs to 16 residues. Germline V gene data show CDR1 as SGHRS and CDR2 as YFSETQ.

The genes are TRBV11-3 and TRBJ2-1; 12 nucleotides match TRBD2. The germline gives CDR1 SGHNT, CDR2 YENEEA. The trim removed 5 bases at V and 4 bases at J, leaving 6 bases unmatched. This CDR3 spans 16 amino acids. CDR3 sequence reads: CASSKSTSGRYNEQFF. The CDR3 region has the DNA TGTGCCAGCAGCAAATCTACTAGCGGGAGGTACAATGAGCAGTTCTTC. Combining the CDR3 with reference TRBV11-3 and TRBJ2-1 gives the whole variable domain EAGVVQSPRYKIIEKKQPVAFWCNPISGHNTLYWYLQNLGQGPELLIRYENEEAVDDSQLPKDRFSAERLKGVDSTLKIQPAELGDSAVYLCASSKSTSGRYNEQFFGPGTRLTVL.